The 26 T cell receptor beta chains reported below all come from one sample, sequenced in a study of T cell repertoires in cytomegalovirus infection. TCRdb reanalysed the reads using MiXCR and keeps one entry per CDR3 protein. Among around 320,000 distinct CDR3 sequences listed, around 9.5% were seen once. Sequenced material: PBMCs. The receptors stem from a human donor in good health (CMV status not recorded). Some clones in this sample may be carry-over from other donors' samples.

This clonotype has more than one count but fewer than ten. This sequence joins TRBV7-3 and TRBJ2-7; 8 bases match TRBD2. This CDR3 has 17 amino acids. V lost 2 bases and J lost 6; bases outside the gene matches: 15. In germline, CDR1 is SGHTA, CDR2 FQGTGA. CDR3 residues: CASSLREGRGGPGEQYF. The CDR3 nucleotides read TGTGCCAGCAGCTTACGGGAGGGTAGGGGGGGACCGGGCGAGCAGTACTTC.

The table lists this clonotype with a few counts. This sequence joins TRBV6-2 or TRBV6-3 and TRBJ1-1; D remains ambiguous. Looked up from germline, CDR1 is MNHEY and CDR2 is SVGEGT. The CDR3 loop spans 15 amino acids. V lost 6 bases and J 2 bases, leaving 16 bases between the germline ends. The chain's CDR3 is CASSHIRQLNTEAFF. CDR3 nucleotide sequence: TGTGCCAGCAGCCACATCCGGCAGCTCAACACTGAAGCTTTCTTT.

This clonotype was seen repeatedly, ten times or more. The chain carries TRBV7-2 and TRBJ2-7, with D unclear. With 3 bases removed from V and 3 bases from J, the gap between germline ends came to 12 bases. Germline V lookup: CDR1 SGHTA, CDR2 FQGNSA. CDR3 length: 14 residues. CDR3 sequence: CASSFSGPYYEQYF. The CDR3 bases are TGTGCCAGCAGCTTCTCTGGGCCTTACTACGAGCAGTACTTC.

The chain combines TRBV25-1 with TRBJ2-1, with a weak D call TRBD2 (5 bases). Germline assignment: CDR1 MGHDK and CDR2 SYGVNS. The V gene lost 5 bases and the J gene lost 4 bases, with 18 bases spanning the gap. The CDR3 spans 16 residues. The CDR3 nucleotides are TGTGCCAGCAGTAAACTAGGATTGAGGAGTTACAATGAGCAGTTCTTC. As protein: CASSKLGLRSYNEQFF.

This clonotype has ten or more counts. The gene calls are TRBV12-3 or TRBV12-4 and TRBJ1-4, with 8 positions matching TRBD1. The trim removed 6 bases at V and 8 bases at J, leaving 17 bases unmatched. The CDR3 is 17 amino acids. The CDR3 region has the DNA TGTGCCAGCAGCCCTTTAACCGGGGCAGGGGGCGAAGAAAAACTGTTTTTT. Translating gives CASSPLTGAGGEEKLFF.

The chain combines TRBV7-9 with TRBJ2-7, with a weak D call TRBD2 (6 bases). The CDR3 length is 12 residues. CDR1 is SEHNR, CDR2 FQNEAQ, per germline (reference sequence). Deletions cut 6 bases from V and 6 bases from J, with 12 bases between. CDR3 region: CASRTGGVEQYF. Here the CDR3 DNA reads TGTGCCAGCAGAACTGGCGGGGTCGAGCAGTACTTC.

This clonotype showed up many times. V gene TRBV6-2 or TRBV6-3 combines with J gene TRBJ2-1; 7 positions match TRBD2. The CDR3 spans 15 residues. The J segment lost 8 bases and the V segment lost 2 bases, leaving 9 bases of the junction unmatched. Germline loops: CDR1 MNHEY, CDR2 SVGEGT. CDR3 residues: CASSYAEREVDEQFF. The CDR3 nucleotides read TGTGCCAGCAGTTACGCTGAACGGGAGGTTGATGAGCAGTTCTTC.

The V gene is TRBV12-3 or TRBV12-4, the J gene TRBJ2-2; D unclear. V lost 3 bases and J lost 6, with 11 bases in between. The CDR3 has 14 residues. CDR3 bases: TGTGCCAGCAGTTTCCTGGACCCATCCGGGGAGCTGTTTTTT. Its translation: CASSFLDPSGELFF.

Many counts were recorded for this clonotype. The chain is built from TRBV7-2 and TRBJ1-5; TRBD1 agrees at 7 bases. The germline V gene encodes CDR1 SGHTA and CDR2 FQGNSA. The CDR3 runs to 13 residues. V lost 5 bases and J lost 6; bases outside the gene matches: 4. The CDR3 nucleotides read TGTGCCAGCAGCCCCGACAGGGTTCAGCCCCAGCATTTT. It yields the protein CASSPDRVQPQHF.

The rearrangement uses TRBV7-2 and TRBJ1-2; TRBD1 matches 8 bases. Per germline, CDR1 SGHTA and CDR2 FQGNSA. Germline trimming cut 4 bases from V and 6 bases from J; bases unmatched to any gene: 7. The CDR3 loop spans 14 amino acids. Here the CDR3 DNA reads TGTGCCAGCAGCTACCTCAGGACAGGGCATGGCTACACCTTC. It codes for CASSYLRTGHGYTF.

On this clonotype itself: A much bigger clone sits one base away, suggesting this may be a read error. J is TRBJ2-2 and V is TRBV24-1; 7 nucleotides line up with TRBD1. Germline trimming cut 4 bases from V and 4 bases from J; bases unmatched to any gene: 8. The CDR3 has 16 residues. CDR1 KGHDR and CDR2 SFDVKD come from the germline V gene. The CDR3: CATSEGTDSSTGELFF. In nucleotides, the CDR3 is TGTGCCACCAGTGAGGGGACAGATTCGAGCACCGGGGAGCTGTTTTTT.

This clonotype was counted at least ten times. The J gene is TRBJ2-7, the V gene TRBV7-2, with 11 bases that match TRBD2. The germline CDR1 and CDR2 sequences are SGHTA and FQGNSA. CDR3 length: 15 residues. J was trimmed by 4 bases and V by 4 bases; bases with no gene match: 6. The CDR3 DNA follows: TGTGCCAGCAGCTCATCGACTAGCGGGATGTACGAGCAGTACTTC. Protein product: CASSSSTSGMYEQYF.

This clonotype was seen a few times. V and J are TRBV7-2 and TRBJ2-1, with TRBD2 matching 7 bases. The germline V gene encodes CDR1 SGHTA and CDR2 FQGNSA. The ends lost 8 bases at V and 5 bases at J; junction bases unmatched: 9. The CDR3 totals 14 residues. This CDR3 reads CASQTSATHNEQFF. The CDR3 nucleotides read TGTGCCAGCCAAACTAGCGCGACACACAATGAGCAGTTCTTC.

This clonotype was picked up many times. In DNA form, the CDR3 reads TGTGCCATCAGCAGACAAGACAATCAGCCCCAGCATTTT. This gives the protein CAISRQDNQPQHF. The V and J genes are TRBV10-3 and TRBJ1-5; D is undetermined. Between the trimmed V and J ends, which lost 6 bases and 3 bases, there was a span of 9 bases. The CDR3 has 13 residues. CDR1 and CDR2 from the germline V gene are ENHRY and SYGVKD.

The V gene is TRBV6-6, the J gene TRBJ1-2, with D maybe TRBD1 (5 bases). Germline CDR1 reads MNHNY; CDR2 reads SVGAGI (reference sequence). The CDR3 runs 14 residues. Trimming cost V 1 base and J 5 bases, with 11 bases left between them. The CDR3 loop reads CASSYLSPGYGYTF. The CDR3 region has the DNA TGTGCCAGCAGTTACTTGTCCCCAGGGTATGGCTACACCTTC.

The gene calls are TRBV12-3 or TRBV12-4 and TRBJ2-1; D not resolved. Deletions cut 6 bases from V and 9 bases from J, with 9 bases between. The CDR3 is 11 residues long. CDR3 DNA sequence: TGTGCCAGCAGCGCGGTAGGTGAGCAGTTCTTC. The encoded protein is CASSAVGEQFF.

The chain combines TRBV20-1 with TRBJ2-1, with D possibly matching TRBD1 (5 bases). Germline CDR1 reads DFQATT; CDR2 reads SNEGSKA (reference sequence). Trimming took off 6 bases at V and 0 bases at J, with 15 bases between the two ends. This CDR3 is built from 15 residues. The CDR3: CSADEGDSSYNEQFF. CDR3 nucleotides: TGCAGTGCCGACGAAGGAGACAGCTCCTACAATGAGCAGTTCTTC.

The J gene is TRBJ1-6, the V gene TRBV6-8, with 7 bases that match TRBD1. V shed 2 bases, J shed 8 bases, and the junction held 3 bases outside the gene matches. CDR3 size: 14 residues. Germline V lookup: CDR1 MNHGY, CDR2 SAAAGT. CDR3 in DNA: TGTGCCAGCAGTTACAGGGGGCTTTATTCACCCCTCCACTTT. Its translation is CASSYRGLYSPLHF.

This clonotype was detected many times. This chain's CDR3 is CASRGTGKGQPQHF. In DNA, the CDR3 is TGTGCCAGCAGAGGGACGGGGAAAGGTCAGCCCCAGCATTTT. The chain recombines TRBV27 with TRBJ1-5; TRBD1 is a possible D gene (5 bases). From germline, CDR1 is MNHEY and CDR2 SMNVEV (reference sequence). This CDR3 is built from 14 residues. The V and J ends lost 6 bases and 6 bases respectively, with 15 bases between them.

The rearrangement uses TRBV19 and TRBJ2-7; possibly TRBD2 for D (6 bases). With 7 bases removed from V and 3 bases from J, the gap between germline ends came to 22 bases. The germline CDR1 and CDR2 sequences are LNHDA and SQIVND (reference sequence). This CDR3 comprises 16 residues. The CDR3 reads CASTPPRGTGRYEQYF. The CDR3 DNA reads as TGTGCCAGTACCCCACCTCGGGGGACTGGGCGCTACGAGCAGTACTTC.

This clonotype was counted a few times. The CDR3 reads CASSSFGANVLTF. For the CDR3, the DNA is TGTGCCAGCAGCTCCTTCGGGGCCAACGTCCTGACTTTC. This chain joins TRBV7-2 and TRBJ2-6; D is ambiguous. The V and J ends lost 4 bases and 4 bases respectively, with 5 bases between them. Per germline, CDR1 SGHTA and CDR2 FQGNSA. The CDR3 consists of 13 residues. The variable domain in full, completed from reference TRBV7-2 and TRBJ2-6, reads GAGVSQSPSNKVTEKGKDVELRCDPISGHTALYWYRQSLGQGLEFLIYFQGNSAPDKSGLPSDRFSAERTGGSVSTLTIQRTQQEDSAVYLCASSSFGANVLTFGAGSRLTVL.

The chain couples TRBV20-1 to TRBJ1-2; 7 bases align to TRBD1. There are 15 residues in the CDR3. Unmatched junction bases numbered 17, after V lost 5 bases and J lost 8 bases. The germline gives CDR1 DFQATT, CDR2 SNEGSKA (reference sequence). CDR3: CSALGTEQRSGGYTF. CDR3 DNA sequence: TGCAGTGCTCTTGGGACAGAACAGCGGTCGGGAGGCTACACCTTC.

The chain couples TRBV5-4 to TRBJ1-1, with 11 bases fitting TRBD1. The CDR3 consists of 16 residues. The V and J ends lost 2 bases and 1 base, in that order; junction bases with no gene match: 4. From germline, CDR1 is SGHNT and CDR2 YYREEE (reference sequence). CDR3 region: CASSFPGQGANTEAFF. CDR3 bases: TGTGCCAGCAGCTTCCCCGGACAGGGGGCGAACACTGAAGCTTTCTTT.

The sample holds a few counts of this clonotype. V is TRBV7-3 and J is TRBJ2-2, with a tentative D call TRBD1 (5 bases). The CDR3 contains 15 residues. Germline V gives CDR1 SGHTA, CDR2 FQGTGA. V was pared by 5 bases and J by 4 bases, with 14 bases between. The CDR3 reads CASSKTGHSTGELFF. In DNA form, the CDR3 reads TGTGCCAGCAGCAAAACAGGCCATAGCACCGGGGAGCTGTTTTTT.

In its sample, this clonotype was seen many times. J is TRBJ2-5 and V is TRBV28; 7 bases map to TRBD1. The germline V gene encodes CDR1 MDHEN and CDR2 SYDVKM. The CDR3 is 14 amino acids. Losses at the gene ends were 5 bases for V and 2 bases for J; bases not matched to a gene: 5. Here the CDR3 reads CASSPATGQETQYF. CDR3 DNA sequence: TGTGCCAGCAGTCCGGCGACAGGGCAAGAGACCCAGTACTTC.

In the case of this clonotype: This may come from a read error, since a much larger clone is one base off. This rearrangement joins TRBV6-1 to TRBJ2-7; no clear D. Germline V lookup: CDR1 MNHNS, CDR2 SASEGT. There are 14 residues in the CDR3. The V and J ends lost 7 bases and 0 bases respectively, with 13 bases between them. CDR3 protein: CASNYSQSSYEQYF. The CDR3 DNA reads as TGTGCCAGCAATTACAGTCAATCCTCCTACGAGCAGTACTTC.